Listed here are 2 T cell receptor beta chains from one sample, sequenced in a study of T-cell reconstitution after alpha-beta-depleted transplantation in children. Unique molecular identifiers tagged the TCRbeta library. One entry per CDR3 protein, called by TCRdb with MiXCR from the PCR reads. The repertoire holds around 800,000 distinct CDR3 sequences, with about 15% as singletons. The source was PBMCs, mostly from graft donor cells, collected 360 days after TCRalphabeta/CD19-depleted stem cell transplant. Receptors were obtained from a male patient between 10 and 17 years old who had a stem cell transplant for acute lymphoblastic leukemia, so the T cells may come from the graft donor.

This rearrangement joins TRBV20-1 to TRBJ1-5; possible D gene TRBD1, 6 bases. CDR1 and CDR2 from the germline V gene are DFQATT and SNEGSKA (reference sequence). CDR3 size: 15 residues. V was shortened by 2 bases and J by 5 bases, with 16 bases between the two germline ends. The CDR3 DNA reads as TGCAGTGCTAGAATCAGGGGAAGGGTAGATCAGCCCCAGCATTTT. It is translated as CSARIRGRVDQPQHF.

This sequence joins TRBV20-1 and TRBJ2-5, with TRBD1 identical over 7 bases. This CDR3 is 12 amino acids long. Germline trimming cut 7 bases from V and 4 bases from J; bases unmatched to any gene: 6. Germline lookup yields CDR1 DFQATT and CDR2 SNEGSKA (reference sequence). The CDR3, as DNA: TGCAGTGTAACGAGGGGGCGAGAGACCCAGTACTTC. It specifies CSVTRGRETQYF.